A single T cell receptor (beta chain) is shown here with its context. Antigen: not known. The sample originates from a study of T cells in Graves' hyperthyroidism and ophthalmopathy. V was trimmed by 1 base and J by 7 bases, leaving 13 bases between them. The CDR3 is 15 amino acids. Study-wide results and caveats: Ophthalmopathy, which appeared later, was predicted by the model a median around 6.9 months before onset.

Researchers amplified the TCR beta CDR3 regions from RNA transcripts. The TCR CDR3 was amplified in a first-round RT-PCR using the HTBI primer set. TCRdb independently ran MiXCR on the multiplex PCR reads; one entry per CDR3 protein. Of over 700,000 distinct CDR3 sequences listed, 15% to 20% are singletons. The sequenced sample was blood. This chain links TRBV12-3 or TRBV12-4 with TRBJ1-4; TRBD1 is a possible D gene (5 bases). This receptor was obtained from a woman in her fifties or sixties with Graves' hyperthyroidism that later progressed to Graves' ophthalmopathy. The CDR3 is CASSLGPGSGEKLFF. The CDR3 DNA reads TGTGCCAGCAGTTTAGGGCCAGGGTCTGGTGAAAAACTGTTTTTT.